This T cell receptor (beta chain) was sequenced in a study of beta chain features in type 1 diabetes. General observations from the study: More deletions and fewer insertions at VDJ junctions were seen in type 1 diabetes patients. Patients with Type 1 diabetes showed moderately but significantly shorter TCRB CDR3s in all four CD4+ subsets.

This clone appeared a few times. Its antigen is as yet unknown. V lost 6 bases, J lost 4 bases, and 15 bases stayed unmatched. The CDR3 contains 17 residues. Per the germline V gene, CDR1 is SGHAT and CDR2 is FQNNGV. Of the isolated RNA, all was reverse transcribed, and so the sequenced material was expressed TCRB transcripts. TCRdb's table, derived via immunoSEQ multiplex PCR, lists solely in-frame clones and lacks some. The table lists 400,000 to 500,000 clones, approximately 15% of them singletons, with 0.035% to 0.045% in the top ten. The genes are TRBV11-2 and TRBJ2-3, with 8 bases that match TRBD2. The source is a man under 40 in good health. The specimen was naive CD4+ T cells from blood. In DNA, the CDR3 is TGTGCCAGCAGTCCAGAGGCGTGGCTAGCGGGCTCAGATACGCAGTATTTT. It encodes CASSPEAWLAGSDTQYF.